The 30 T cell receptor beta chains below all came from one sample that was sequenced in a study of cytomegalovirus exposure and HLA in healthy donors. Primers included in the PCR were 60 Vbeta and 13 Jbeta primers. The repertoire was sequenced with immunoSEQ multiplex PCR; TCRdb's copy has only in-frame clones and lacks some. The sample has around 180,000 clones, 84% seen once; the top ten hold under 5%. The sequencing input was PBMCs. Source of these receptors: a girl between 5 and 17 years old in good health and CMV-seropositive.

This chain links TRBV2 with TRBJ1-2; no reliable D call. This CDR3 is built from 16 residues. V gave up 5 bases and J gave up 4 bases, with 20 bases separating them. CDR1 is SNHLY, CDR2 FYNNEI, per germline. The CDR3 region is CASSPLRPPSGYGYTF. The CDR3 DNA is TGTGCCAGCAGTCCCCTCCGACCGCCATCGGGCTATGGCTACACCTTC. Together with reference TRBV2 and TRBJ1-2, the CDR3 gives the full variable domain: EPEVTQTPSHQVTQMGQEVILRCVPISNHLYFYWYRQILGQKVEFLVSFYNNEISEKSEIFDDQFSVERPDGSNFTLKIRSTKLEDSAMYFCASSPLRPPSGYGYTFGSGTRLTVV.

The J gene is TRBJ1-1, the V gene TRBV9; unclear D gene. Germline CDR1 and CDR2: SGDLS and YYNGEE. Trimming shortened V by 4 bases and J by 1 base, and 11 bases separated the two germline ends. The CDR3 length is 14 residues. The CDR3 loop is CASSPYSPNTEAFF. The CDR3 nucleotides are TGTGCCAGCAGCCCCTACTCACCGAACACTGAAGCTTTCTTT.

This rearrangement joins TRBV30 to TRBJ1-2; 8 bases align to TRBD1. V dropped 4 bases and J dropped 4; count of bases not matched to a gene: 14. CDR3 size: 16 residues. Germline V gives CDR1 GTSNPN, CDR2 SVGIG (reference sequence). In nucleotides, the CDR3 is TGTGCCTGGATCTCTCTGAGACCCGGGACAGGCTATGGCTACACCTTC. Translation gives CAWISLRPGTGYGYTF.

The chain has TRBV5-1 and TRBJ2-4, with a possible D match to TRBD1 (5 bases). Looked up from germline, CDR1 is SGHRS and CDR2 is YFSETQ. With 4 bases removed from V and 5 bases from J, the gap between germline ends came to 19 bases. This CDR3 contains 16 residues. CDR3 region: CASSPEYGRAENIQYF. CDR3 bases: TGCGCCAGCAGCCCGGAGTATGGCAGGGCGGAAAACATTCAGTACTTC.

This chain links TRBV14 with TRBJ1-1; TRBD1 aligns across 11 bases. Germline V gene sequence: CDR1 SGHDN, CDR2 FVKESK. The V segment lost 6 bases and the J segment 6 bases; nucleotides outside the gene matches: 9. CDR3 length: 15 residues. In DNA, the CDR3 is TGTGCCAGCAGTCGCCCGGACAGGGGGCTGGCTGAAGCTTTCTTT. Translating gives CASSRPDRGLAEAFF.

The chain recombines TRBV6-5 with TRBJ1-1, with 10 bases matching TRBD1. The CDR3 has 14 residues. CDR1 is MNHEY, CDR2 SVGAGI, per germline. V lost 8 bases to trimming and J lost 4 bases; unmatched junction nucleotides: 7. DNA of the CDR3: TGTGCCAGCGGAACCGGGACAGGGGCCACTGAAGCTTTCTTT. This sequence encodes CASGTGTGATEAFF.

V usage is TRBV5-1 and J usage is TRBJ2-7, with a tentative D call TRBD2 (5 bases). This CDR3 spans 14 amino acids. Trimming removed 0 bases from V and 6 bases from J, with 13 bases in between. Germline loops: CDR1 SGHRS, CDR2 YFSETQ. CDR3 loop: CASSLVGSAGEQYF. The CDR3 bases are TGCGCCAGCAGCTTGGTCGGTAGCGCAGGCGAGCAGTACTTC.

This chain links TRBV27 with TRBJ1-2; 9 bases are a match to TRBD1. V gave up 5 bases and J gave up 7 bases; unmatched junction bases: 8. Looked up from germline, CDR1 is MNHEY and CDR2 is SMNVEV (reference sequence). The CDR3 contains 14 residues. CDR3 bases: TGTGCCAGCAGTACCCGGGACAGGGTTTCTGGCTACACCTTC. Encoded protein: CASSTRDRVSGYTF.

This chain uses TRBV7-3 with TRBJ1-1; 9 bases line up with TRBD1. V shed 2 bases, J shed 4 bases, and the junction held 8 bases outside the gene matches. The CDR3 has 16 residues. The germline gives CDR1 SGHTA, CDR2 FQGTGA. The CDR3 DNA sequence: TGTGCCAGCAGCTTATCCGGGACAGGGTTGATCACTGAAGCTTTCTTT. It specifies CASSLSGTGLITEAFF.

Notes on this clone: Other nucleotide sequences in the sample specify the same CDR3. V gene TRBV12-5 combines with J gene TRBJ1-1, with a tentative D call TRBD1 (6 bases). The CDR3 covers 15 residues. The ends were cut back, 1 base at V and 0 bases at J, with 9 bases in the middle. Germline V gene lookup returns CDR1 LGHNT and CDR2 FRNRAP. CDR3 nucleotides: TGTGCTAGTGGTTTGGAAGGGGGAATGAACACTGAAGCTTTCTTT. It specifies CASGLEGGMNTEAFF.

The genes are TRBV30 and TRBJ2-7; D possibly corresponds to TRBD1 (5 bases). The CDR3 loop spans 13 amino acids. Germline CDR1 reads GTSNPN; CDR2 reads SVGIG (reference sequence). V lost 4 bases and J 3 bases, leaving 13 bases between the germline ends. The CDR3 is CAWKQVGIYEQYF. The DNA of the CDR3 is TGTGCCTGGAAACAGGTGGGGATCTACGAGCAGTACTTC.

The gene calls are TRBV5-8 and TRBJ2-1; D gene ambiguous. Trimming stripped 0 bases from V and 0 bases from J, with 7 bases between. The CDR3 has 15 residues. CDR1 and CDR2 (germline): SGHTS, YDEGEE. The CDR3 DNA is TGTGCCAGCAGCTTGGGACATGTCTCCTACAATGAGCAGTTCTTC. It encodes CASSLGHVSYNEQFF.

This clone was recorded a few times. The CDR3 DNA is TGTGCCAGCAGCCAAGGAAGAACAGGGTTCTACGAGCAGTACTTC. This codes for CASSQGRTGFYEQYF. The chain has TRBV4-2 and TRBJ2-7, with D possibly being TRBD1 (6 bases). Germline CDR1 LGHNA, CDR2 YNFKEQ. The CDR3 sequence is 15 residues long. V lost 1 base to trimming and J lost 3 bases, with 13 bases between them.

The chain uses TRBV9 and TRBJ1-1; TRBD1 is a possible D gene (5 bases). V gave up 0 bases and J gave up 5 bases, with 8 bases separating them. This CDR3 is 13 amino acids long. Germline CDR1 SGDLS, CDR2 YYNGEE. The CDR3 region is CASSVARGTEAFF. CDR3 nucleotides: TGTGCCAGCAGCGTAGCTAGGGGAACTGAAGCTTTCTTT.

The V call is TRBV5-6, the J call TRBJ2-2; D might be TRBD1 (6 bases). Trimming left V 2 bases short and J 0 bases short, with 11 bases between. Per the germline V gene, CDR1 is SGHDT and CDR2 is YYEEEE. The CDR3 loop spans 16 amino acids. The CDR3 protein is CASSFRDTSNTGELFF. CDR3 in DNA: TGTGCCAGCAGCTTCCGGGACACCTCGAACACCGGGGAGCTGTTTTTT.

The chain links TRBV27 to TRBJ1-1; 7 bases are a match to TRBD1. Germline CDR1 reads MNHEY; CDR2 reads SMNVEV (reference sequence). The CDR3 is 12 amino acids. V was pared by 0 bases and J by 8 bases, with 0 bases of the junction left unmatched. This CDR3 reads CASSLSGGEAFF. In DNA form, the CDR3 reads TGTGCCAGCAGTTTATCAGGGGGCGAAGCTTTCTTT.

The J gene is TRBJ2-3, the V gene TRBV7-9, with 8 nucleotides matching TRBD1. Losses at the gene ends were 6 bases for V and 5 bases for J; bases not matched to a gene: 10. The CDR3 is 15 amino acids. Germline V gene sequence: CDR1 SEHNR, CDR2 FQNEAQ (reference sequence). CDR3 bases: TGTGCCAGCAGTCCCGAGGCAGGGGGCAAAGATACGCAGTATTTT. The encoded protein is CASSPEAGGKDTQYF.

This chain uses TRBV11-2 with TRBJ2-5; possibly TRBD1 for D (6 bases). The CDR3 contains 14 residues. Germline loops: CDR1 SGHAT, CDR2 FQNNGV. Trimming took off 3 bases at V and 5 bases at J, with 13 bases between the two ends. CDR3 sequence reads: CASSLGVGAETQYF. The CDR3 DNA is TGTGCCAGCAGCTTGGGGGTGGGGGCGGAGACCCAGTACTTC.

V usage is TRBV5-5 and J usage is TRBJ1-4; D unresolved. V lost 7 bases and J lost 8, with 18 bases in between. Looked up from germline, CDR1 is SGHKS and CDR2 is YYEKEE (reference sequence). This CDR3 region has 14 residues. The CDR3 coding sequence is TGTGCCAGCGGCGCGGCCCCGAAAGTAGAAAAACTGTTTTTT. Translating gives CASGAAPKVEKLFF.

This chain uses TRBV5-4 with TRBJ1-4; D unclear. The CDR3 runs 15 residues. The V and J ends lost 2 bases and 4 bases respectively, with 12 bases between them. The germline gives CDR1 SGHNT, CDR2 YYREEE (reference sequence). In DNA form, the CDR3 reads TGTGCCAGCAGCTTAACGGGAGGAAATAATGAAAAACTGTTTTTT. Its translation is CASSLTGGNNEKLFF. The full variable domain, in which reference TRBV5-4 and TRBJ1-4 provide the parts outside the CDR3, is ETGVTQSPTHLIKTRGQQVTLRCSSQSGHNTVSWYQQALGQGPQFIFQYYREEENGRGNFPPRFSGLQFPNYSSELNVNALELDDSALYLCASSLTGGNNEKLFFGSGTQLSVL.

This clone was picked up one time. CDR3 protein: CASRLQGTGNTIYF. The CDR3 DNA follows: TGCGCCAGCCGCCTACAGGGTACAGGAAACACCATATATTTT. This chain joins TRBV5-1 and TRBJ1-3; weak D call: TRBD1 (6 bases). This CDR3 is 14 amino acids long. Germline V gives CDR1 SGHRS, CDR2 YFSETQ. Trimming shortened V by 7 bases and J by 4 bases, and 15 bases separated the two germline ends.

The chain recombines TRBV15 with TRBJ2-7; weak D call: TRBD2 (6 bases). Germline loops: CDR1 LNHNV, CDR2 YYDKDF (reference sequence). The length of the CDR3 is 12 residues. Trimming stripped 5 bases from V and 7 bases from J, with 12 bases between. The CDR3 bases are TGTGCCACCAGCCGGGGGTCCGAGGAGCAGTACTTC. It codes for CATSRGSEEQYF. Filled out from reference TRBV15 and TRBJ2-7, the complete variable domain reads DAMVIQNPRYQVTQFGKPVTLSCSQTLNHNVMYWYQQKSSQAPKLLFHYYDKDFNNEADTPDNFQSRRPNTSFCFLDIRSPGLGDTAMYLCATSRGSEEQYFGPGTRLTVT.

The chain uses TRBV6-1 and TRBJ2-3; 9 nucleotides align to TRBD1. The germline V gene encodes CDR1 MNHNS and CDR2 SASEGT. J gave up 3 bases and V 5 bases, and 6 bases lay outside the gene matches. The CDR3 has 15 amino acids. The CDR3 spells CASSHRGLGTDTQYF. The CDR3 DNA sequence: TGTGCCAGCAGTCACAGGGGGCTCGGGACAGATACGCAGTATTTT.

This clone was seen a few times. V usage is TRBV27 and J usage is TRBJ1-1; no definite D call. Germline loops: CDR1 MNHEY, CDR2 SMNVEV (reference sequence). The CDR3 consists of 14 residues. V shed 6 bases and J shed 1 base, with 12 bases lying between them. The CDR3 loop reads CASSPGLRNTEAFF. CDR3 in DNA: TGTGCCAGCAGCCCCGGACTTAGGAACACTGAAGCTTTCTTT.

The chain joins TRBV5-5 to TRBJ1-2; TRBD1 might be the D (6 bases). The CDR3 consists of 15 residues. Trimming pared 2 bases from V and 0 bases from J, leaving 11 bases between. CDR1 is SGHKS and CDR2 is YYEKEE in the germline V gene (reference sequence). CDR3 DNA sequence: TGTGCCAGCAGCTTAGGACAGTCAGCTAACTATGGCTACACCTTC. Its translation is CASSLGQSANYGYTF.

This chain links TRBV6-4 with TRBJ2-1, with 8 bases fitting TRBD2. Germline V lookup: CDR1 MRHNA, CDR2 SNTAGT. The CDR3 extends over 16 amino acids. V lost 2 bases and J lost 11; bases outside the gene matches: 14. The CDR3 sequence: CASSDTIGLAGEKQFF. The CDR3 DNA reads as TGTGCCAGCAGTGACACCATAGGACTAGCTGGTGAAAAGCAGTTCTTC.

The chain carries TRBV2 and TRBJ2-2, with D perhaps TRBD2 (7 bases). This CDR3 has 15 residues. Germline values: CDR1 SNHLY, CDR2 FYNNEI. V lost 6 bases and J 7 bases, leaving 18 bases between the germline ends. Here the CDR3 DNA reads TGTGCCAGCAGAACATTTAAGGGGGGGATCGGGGAGCTGTTTTTT. This encodes CASRTFKGGIGELFF.

V and J are TRBV10-1 and TRBJ1-5; possibly TRBD1 for D (6 bases). Trimming left V 2 bases short and J 0 bases short, with 11 bases between. The germline gives CDR1 WNHNN, CDR2 SYGVQD (reference sequence). This CDR3 has 16 amino acids. The CDR3 loop reads CASSEGGTLSNQPQHF. In DNA form, the CDR3 reads TGCGCCAGCAGTGAGGGGGGCACCCTTAGCAATCAGCCCCAGCATTTT.

J is TRBJ2-2 and V is TRBV21-1; whether TRBD2, the table's D call, matches the DNA was not checked. TRBV21-1 is annotated as a pseudogene. CDR3 length equals 17 residues. In nucleotides, the CDR3 is TGTGCCAGCATCACGCCCACTAGCGGAGATGACACCGGGGAGCTGTTTTTT. Translated: CASITPTSGDDTGELFF.

The gene calls are TRBV10-3 and TRBJ2-7; perhaps TRBD2 as D (5 bases). V shed 6 bases and J shed 7 bases, with 10 bases lying between them. This CDR3 spans 11 amino acids. The germline V gene encodes CDR1 ENHRY and CDR2 SYGVKD. Here the CDR3 DNA reads TGTGCCATCAGGCGAACGGGGGAGCAGTACTTC. Encoded protein: CAIRRTGEQYF.